The T cell receptor (beta chain) described here comes from a study of T cell changes during pregnancy in multiple sclerosis. Profiled with immunoSEQ multiplex PCR; TCRdb holds only in-frame clones, not every one. The sample shows around 75,000 clones, 94% of them seen only once. Germline loops: CDR1 MDHEN, CDR2 SYDVKM. Germline trimming cut 0 bases from V and 2 bases from J; bases unmatched to any gene: 12. The length of the CDR3 is 19 residues. This sequence was found in a female donor with multiple sclerosis, enrolled in a pregnancy study. The chain carries TRBV28 and TRBJ1-5, with TRBD1 identical over 8 bases. The source material was CD4+ T cells from peripheral blood mononuclear cells, sampled after pregnancy. As DNA, the CDR3 is TGTGCCAGCAGTTTATGCAGGGCAGGGGGCGCTGCCTGCAATCAGCCCCAGCATTTT. Its translation: CASSLCRAGGAACNQPQHF. Full variable domain (rest looked up from reference TRBV28 and TRBJ1-5): DVKVTQSSRYLVKRTGEKVFLECVQDMDHENMFWYRQDPGLGLRLIYFSYDVKMKEKGDIPEGYSVSREKKERFSLILESASTNQTSMYLCASSLCRAGGAACNQPQHFGDGTRLSIL.